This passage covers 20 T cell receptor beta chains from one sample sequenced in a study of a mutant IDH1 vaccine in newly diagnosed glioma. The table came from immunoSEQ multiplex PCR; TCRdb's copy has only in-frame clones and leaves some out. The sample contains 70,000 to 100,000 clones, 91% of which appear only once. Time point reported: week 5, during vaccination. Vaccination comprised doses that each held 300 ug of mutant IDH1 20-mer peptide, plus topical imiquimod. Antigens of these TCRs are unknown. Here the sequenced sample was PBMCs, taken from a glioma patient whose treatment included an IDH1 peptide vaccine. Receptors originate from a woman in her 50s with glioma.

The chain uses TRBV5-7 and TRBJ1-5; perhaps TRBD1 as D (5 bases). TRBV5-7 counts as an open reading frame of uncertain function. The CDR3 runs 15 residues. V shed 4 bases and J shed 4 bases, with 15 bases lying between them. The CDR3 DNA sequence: TGTGCCAGCAGCATCCCGGGACGTTCGAATCAGCCCCAGCATTTT. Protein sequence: CASSIPGRSNQPQHF.

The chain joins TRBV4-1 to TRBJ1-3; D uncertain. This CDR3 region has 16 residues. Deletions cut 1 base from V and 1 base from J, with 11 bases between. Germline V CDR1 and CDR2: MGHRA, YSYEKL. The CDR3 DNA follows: TGCGCCAGCAGCCAAGGTCGCGGAGCATCTGGAAACACCATATATTTT. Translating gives CASSQGRGASGNTIYF.

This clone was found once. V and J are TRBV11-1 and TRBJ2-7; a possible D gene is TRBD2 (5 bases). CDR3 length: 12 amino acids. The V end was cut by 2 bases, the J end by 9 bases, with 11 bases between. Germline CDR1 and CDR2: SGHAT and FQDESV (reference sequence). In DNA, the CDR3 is TGTGCCAGCAGCTTACAGGCCCGGGGGCAGTACTTC. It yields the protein CASSLQARGQYF.

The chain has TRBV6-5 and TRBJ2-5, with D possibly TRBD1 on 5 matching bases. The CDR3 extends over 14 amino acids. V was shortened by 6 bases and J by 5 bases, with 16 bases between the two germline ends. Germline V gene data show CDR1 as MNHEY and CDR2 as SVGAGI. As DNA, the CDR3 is TGTGCCAGCAGCACGTGGGGCCTCGGGGAGACCCAGTACTTC. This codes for CASSTWGLGETQYF.

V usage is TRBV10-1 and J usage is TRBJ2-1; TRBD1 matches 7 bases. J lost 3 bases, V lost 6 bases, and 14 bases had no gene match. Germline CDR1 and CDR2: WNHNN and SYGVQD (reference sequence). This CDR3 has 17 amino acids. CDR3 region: CASSEGAFGSRYNEQFF. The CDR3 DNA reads TGCGCCAGCAGCGAGGGGGCTTTTGGTTCCCGCTACAATGAGCAGTTCTTC.

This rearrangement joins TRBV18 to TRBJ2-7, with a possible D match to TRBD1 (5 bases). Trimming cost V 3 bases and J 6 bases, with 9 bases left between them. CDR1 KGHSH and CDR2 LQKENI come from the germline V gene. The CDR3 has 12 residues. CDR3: CASSPRVSEQYF. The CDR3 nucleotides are TGTGCCAGCTCACCCAGGGTCTCCGAGCAGTACTTC.

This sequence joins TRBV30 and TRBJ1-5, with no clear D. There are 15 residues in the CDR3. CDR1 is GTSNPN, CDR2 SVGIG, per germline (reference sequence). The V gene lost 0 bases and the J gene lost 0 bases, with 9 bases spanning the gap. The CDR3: CAWSVVGTSNQPQHF. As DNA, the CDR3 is TGTGCCTGGAGTGTAGTCGGAACTAGCAATCAGCCCCAGCATTTT.

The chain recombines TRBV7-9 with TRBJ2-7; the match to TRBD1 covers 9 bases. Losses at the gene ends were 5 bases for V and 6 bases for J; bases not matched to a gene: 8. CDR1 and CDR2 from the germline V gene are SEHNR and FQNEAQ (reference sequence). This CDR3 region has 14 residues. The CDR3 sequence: CASSLGQGEREQYF. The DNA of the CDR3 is TGTGCCAGCAGCCTGGGACAGGGTGAACGCGAGCAGTACTTC.

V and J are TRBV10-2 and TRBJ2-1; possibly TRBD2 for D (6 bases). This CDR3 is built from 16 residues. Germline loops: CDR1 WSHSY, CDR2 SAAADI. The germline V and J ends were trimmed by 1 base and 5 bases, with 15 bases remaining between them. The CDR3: CASSEFGGDKDNEQFF. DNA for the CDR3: TGCGCCAGCAGTGAGTTTGGCGGGGATAAGGACAATGAGCAGTTCTTC.

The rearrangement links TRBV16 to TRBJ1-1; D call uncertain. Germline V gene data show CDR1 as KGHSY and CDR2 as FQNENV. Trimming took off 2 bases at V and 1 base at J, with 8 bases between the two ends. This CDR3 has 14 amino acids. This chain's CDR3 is CASSQNIGNTEAFF. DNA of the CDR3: TGTGCCAGCAGCCAAAATATCGGGAACACTGAAGCTTTCTTT.

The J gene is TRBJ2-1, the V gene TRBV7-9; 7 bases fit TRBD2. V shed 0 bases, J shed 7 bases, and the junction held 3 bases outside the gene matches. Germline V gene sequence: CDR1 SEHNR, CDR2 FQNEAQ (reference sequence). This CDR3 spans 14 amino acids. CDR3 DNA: TGTGCCAGCAGCTTAGCGGGAGGGCCAAATGAGCAGTTCTTC. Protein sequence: CASSLAGGPNEQFF.

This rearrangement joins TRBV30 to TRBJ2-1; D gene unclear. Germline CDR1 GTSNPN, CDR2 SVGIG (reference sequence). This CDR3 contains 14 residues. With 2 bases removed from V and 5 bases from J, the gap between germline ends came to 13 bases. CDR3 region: CAWSSGPMNNEQFF. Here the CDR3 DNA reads TGTGCCTGGAGTTCTGGTCCGATGAACAATGAGCAGTTCTTC.

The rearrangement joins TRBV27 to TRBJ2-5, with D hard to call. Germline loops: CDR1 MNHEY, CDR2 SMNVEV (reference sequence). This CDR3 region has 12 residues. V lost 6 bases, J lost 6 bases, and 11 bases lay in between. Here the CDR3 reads CASSSQAKTQYF. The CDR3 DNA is TGTGCCAGCAGCAGCCAGGCCAAGACCCAGTACTTC.

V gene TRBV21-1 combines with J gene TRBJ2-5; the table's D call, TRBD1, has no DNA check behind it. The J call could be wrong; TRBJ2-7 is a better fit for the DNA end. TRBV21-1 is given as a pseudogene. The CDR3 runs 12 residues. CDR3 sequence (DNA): TGTGCCAGCAGCGACAGGGGGTCCGAGCAGTACTTC. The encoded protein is CASSDRGSEQYF.

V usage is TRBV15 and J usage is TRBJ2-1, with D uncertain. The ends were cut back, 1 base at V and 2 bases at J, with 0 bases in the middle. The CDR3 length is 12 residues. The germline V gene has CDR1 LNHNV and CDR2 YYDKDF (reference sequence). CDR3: CATSRAYNEQFF. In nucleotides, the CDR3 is TGTGCCACCAGCAGAGCCTACAATGAGCAGTTCTTC.

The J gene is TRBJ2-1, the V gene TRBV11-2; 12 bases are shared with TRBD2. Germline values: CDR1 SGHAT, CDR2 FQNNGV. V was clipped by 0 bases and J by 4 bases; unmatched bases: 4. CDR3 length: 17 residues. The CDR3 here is CASSLDTGLAGYNEQFF. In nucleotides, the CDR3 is TGTGCCAGCAGCTTAGATACCGGACTAGCGGGGTACAATGAGCAGTTCTTC. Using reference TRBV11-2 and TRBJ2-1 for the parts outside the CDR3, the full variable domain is EAGVAQSPRYKIIEKRQSVAFWCNPISGHATLYWYQQILGQGPKLLIQFQNNGVVDDSQLPKDRFSAERLKGVDSTLKIQPAKLEDSAVYLCASSLDTGLAGYNEQFFGPGTRLTVL.

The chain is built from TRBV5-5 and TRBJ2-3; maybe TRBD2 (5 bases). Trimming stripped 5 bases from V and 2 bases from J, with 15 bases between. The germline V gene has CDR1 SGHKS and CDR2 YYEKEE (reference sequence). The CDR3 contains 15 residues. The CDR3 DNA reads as TGTGCCAGCAGGAGGAGGAACACAGACACAGATACGCAGTATTTT. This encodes CASRRRNTDTDTQYF.

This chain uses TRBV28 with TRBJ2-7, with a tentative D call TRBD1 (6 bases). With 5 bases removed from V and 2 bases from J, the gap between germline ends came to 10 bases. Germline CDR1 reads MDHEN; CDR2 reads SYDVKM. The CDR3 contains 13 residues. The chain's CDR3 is CASSHREPYEQYF. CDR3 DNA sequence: TGTGCCAGCAGTCACAGGGAACCCTACGAGCAGTACTTC.

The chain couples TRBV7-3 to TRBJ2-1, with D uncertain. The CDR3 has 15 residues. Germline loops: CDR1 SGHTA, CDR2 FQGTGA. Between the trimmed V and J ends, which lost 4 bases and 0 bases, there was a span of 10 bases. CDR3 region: CASSSGPGSYNEQFF. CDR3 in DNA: TGTGCCAGCAGCTCCGGACCCGGCTCCTACAATGAGCAGTTCTTC. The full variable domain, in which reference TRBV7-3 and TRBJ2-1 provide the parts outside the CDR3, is GAGVSQTPSNKVTEKGKYVELRCDPISGHTALYWYRQSLGQGPEFLIYFQGTGAADDSGLPNDRFFAVRPEGSVSTLKIQRTERGDSAVYLCASSSGPGSYNEQFFGPGTRLTVL.

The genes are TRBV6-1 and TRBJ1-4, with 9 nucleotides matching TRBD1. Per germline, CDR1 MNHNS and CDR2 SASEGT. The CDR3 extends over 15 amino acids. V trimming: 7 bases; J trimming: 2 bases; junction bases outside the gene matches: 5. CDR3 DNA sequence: TGTGCCAGCAAGGACAGGGGATGGACTAATGAAAAACTGTTTTTT. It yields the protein CASKDRGWTNEKLFF.